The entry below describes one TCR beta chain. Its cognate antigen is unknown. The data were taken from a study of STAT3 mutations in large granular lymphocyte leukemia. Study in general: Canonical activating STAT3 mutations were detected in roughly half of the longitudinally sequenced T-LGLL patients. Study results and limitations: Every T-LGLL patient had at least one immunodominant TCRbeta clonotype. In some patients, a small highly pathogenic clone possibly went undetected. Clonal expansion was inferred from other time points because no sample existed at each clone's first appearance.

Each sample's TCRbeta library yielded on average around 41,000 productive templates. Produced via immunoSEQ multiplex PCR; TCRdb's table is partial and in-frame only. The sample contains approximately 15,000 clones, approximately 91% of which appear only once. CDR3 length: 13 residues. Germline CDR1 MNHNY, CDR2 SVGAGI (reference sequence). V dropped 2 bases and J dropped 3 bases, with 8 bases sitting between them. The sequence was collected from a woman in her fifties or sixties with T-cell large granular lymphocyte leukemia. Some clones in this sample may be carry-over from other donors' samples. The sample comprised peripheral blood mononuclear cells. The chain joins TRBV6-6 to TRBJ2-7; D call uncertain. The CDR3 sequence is CASSYASVYEQYF. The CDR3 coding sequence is TGTGCCAGCAGTTACGCGTCAGTCTACGAGCAGTACTTC.